This T cell receptor (beta chain) was sequenced in a study of blood T cell repertoires in COVID-19. Source study methods: For nucleated cells, counts were estimated from reference gene primer amplification. The data were produced by immunoSEQ multiplex PCR, yet TCRdb's version contains in-frame clones alone and is incomplete. V and J calls and clone size are copied from that table; D and trimming were computed from the DNA. This table holds about 300,000 clones, 85% found once. V lost 5 bases to trimming and J lost 0 bases; unmatched junction nucleotides: 4. CDR1 and CDR2 (germline): SGHAT, FQDESV (reference sequence). This CDR3 region has 14 residues. Participants were aged roughly 18 to 90 years from 20 to 30 US areas. Cohort allocation depended upon clinical history that participants reported.

The receptor comes from a woman under 40 who had been exposed to COVID-19. The chain joins TRBV11-1 to TRBJ2-7; 7 nucleotides match TRBD1. Material for sequencing was PBMCs or T cells enriched from blood (not recorded which). The CDR3 region has the DNA TGTGCCAGCAGCCCGGGACAGACCTCCTACGAGCAGTACTTC. It is translated as CASSPGQTSYEQYF.